Listed below are T cell receptor beta chains from one sample, sequenced in a study of CD8 T cells in ankylosing spondylitis. TCRdb redid the calling of the 5' RACE reads with MiXCR, one entry per CDR3 protein. Among 200,000 to 250,000 distinct CDR3 sequences listed, roughly a tenth were seen once. The sequencing input was blood, either unsorted or a sorted T cell fraction (not recorded which). These receptors were obtained from a male donor with ankylosing spondylitis or in good health (not recorded which). CDR3s include the opening cysteine and the closing phenylalanine or tryptophan. The D gene is left open where the match is weak. Only part of the rows carry a size: once, few, many, or a class if the clone is expanded.

13	TRBV29-1	TRBJ1-1	TRBD1	many	TGCAGCGTCCGACAGGGAGGGGACACTGAAGCTTTCTTT	CSVRQGGDTEAFF
14	TRBV3-1	TRBJ1-1	.	many	TGTGCCAGCAGCGCAAAGGGGGGAAACACTGAAGCTTTCTTT	CASSAKGGNTEAFF
14	TRBV7-2	TRBJ2-5	.	.	TGTGCCAGCAGCTTAGCGGGGGCGCTTGAGACCCAGTACTTC	CASSLAGALETQYF
13	TRBV20-1	TRBJ2-7	TRBD2	many	TGCAGTGCTACTGGGACTAGACTCTACGAGCAGTACTTC	CSATGTRLYEQYF
14	TRBV6-1	TRBJ2-1	TRBD2	many	TGTGCCAGCACTAGAAGCGGGGGCATCAATGAGCAGTTCTTC	CASTRSGGINEQFF
12	TRBV14	TRBJ2-3	.	.	TGTGCCAGCAGCTCCCCGGGGCCCAGGTTGTATTTT	CASSSPGPRLYF
13	TRBV29-1	TRBJ1-1	.	once	TGCAGCGTTGAACTCAGCATAGTTTCCGAAGCTTTCTTT	CSVELSIVSEAFF
18	TRBV12-3/TRBV12-4	TRBJ2-1	TRBD2	many	TGTGCCAGCAGGTTTATAGTGGGGCGGGGGGGCTCCTACAATGAGCAGTTCTTC	CASRFIVGRGGSYNEQFF
16	TRBV21-1	TRBJ2-3	.	few	TGTGCCAGCACTAAACCCTGGTCAGGGACCACAGATACGCAGTATTTT	CASTKPWSGTTDTQYF
14	TRBV7-3	TRBJ2-1	TRBD2	.	TGTGCCAGCAGCTTAGTAGCGGGGATGGATGAGCAGTTCTTC	CASSLVAGMDEQFF
13	TRBV7-2	TRBJ2-7	TRBD2	.	TGTGCCAGCAACGGGGGGACCACCTACGAGCAGTACTTC	CASNGGTTYEQYF
15	TRBV18	TRBJ2-7	TRBD1	few	TGTGCCAGCTCACCGCAAACAGGGGGATCCTACGAGCAGTACTTC	CASSPQTGGSYEQYF
15	TRBV5-1	TRBJ1-6	TRBD1	few	TGCGCCAGCAGCTTGGAGGGGACAGAAAGTTCACCCCTCCACTTT	CASSLEGTESSPLHF
17	TRBV20-1	TRBJ2-2	TRBD1	many	TGCAGTGCGATCCCCGGCCGACAGGGTGTCCCGTCCGGGGAGCTGTTTTTT	CSAIPGRQGVPSGELFF
16	TRBV7-7	TRBJ2-1	.	many	TGTGCTAGCAGCCGAACTAGTCAGGGGTCCTACAATGAGCAGTTCTTC	CASSRTSQGSYNEQFF
13	TRBV3-1	TRBJ2-4	.	few	TGTGCCAGCAGCCCCCGGAGCAAAAACATTCAGTACTTC	CASSPRSKNIQYF
15	TRBV15	TRBJ1-5	.	many	TGTGCCACCAGCAGAGCTCGGTCGGCGGGGGAGCCCCAGCATTTT	CATSRARSAGEPQHF
13	TRBV15	TRBJ2-5	.	many	TGTGCCACCAGCAGAGATACGCAGGAGACCCAGTACTTC	CATSRDTQETQYF
15	TRBV20-1	TRBJ2-3	.	many	TGCAGTGCTAGTTCAGCGAGGGCACCTACAGATACGCAGTATTTT	CSASSARAPTDTQYF
13	TRBV5-1	TRBJ1-2	.	many	TGCGCCAGCAGCTTGGAAGGGGCTCCAGGCTACACCTTC	CASSLEGAPGYTF
16	TRBV6-2/TRBV6-3	TRBJ2-3	TRBD2	many	TGTGCCAGCAGCTCAAGCGGGGCAACTAGCACAGATACGCAGTATTTT	CASSSSGATSTDTQYF
15	TRBV5-6	TRBJ2-7	.	few	TGTGCCAGCAGCCCCTCGGGCCTTTGGGATTACGAGCAGTACTTC	CASSPSGLWDYEQYF
16	TRBV4-1	TRBJ2-1	.	many	TGCGCCAGCAGCCAAGAATTGGGTCTCTCAGGGAATGAGCAGTTCTTC	CASSQELGLSGNEQFF
16	TRBV7-2	TRBJ2-3	TRBD2	.	TGTGCCAGCAGCTTATCAACTAGCGGAGTCGCGGATACGCAGTATTTT	CASSLSTSGVADTQYF
15	TRBV10-3	TRBJ1-4	.	many	TGTGTCGATCAGGGGTCGGGCGAATGGAATGAAAAACTGTTTTTT	CVDQGSGEWNEKLFF
15	TRBV5-1	TRBJ2-1	TRBD1	many	TGCGCCAGCAGCTTACAGGGGAGCTCCTACAATGAGCAGTTCTTC	CASSLQGSSYNEQFF
15	TRBV5-1	TRBJ1-1	.	many	TGCGCCAGCAGCTTATGGTTAAGGGAACGGACTGAAGCTTTCTTT	CASSLWLRERTEAFF
15	TRBV11-2	TRBJ2-7	.	few	TGTGCCAGCAGCTTAGTTCCAGGGCCAACCTACGAGCAGTACTTC	CASSLVPGPTYEQYF
15	TRBV20-1	TRBJ1-5	TRBD1	many	TGCAGTGCCAACCGGGACAGGGACGGCAATCAGCCCCAGCATTTT	CSANRDRDGNQPQHF
13	TRBV20-1	TRBJ2-4	TRBD1	many	TGCAGTGCTTCAGGCGAGACAGGGATCATTCAGTACTTC	CSASGETGIIQYF
16	TRBV20-1	TRBJ1-4	TRBD1	many	TGCAGTGCTAGAATCGGGGGGACAGGAGTGAATGAAAAACTGTTTTTT	CSARIGGTGVNEKLFF
14	TRBV3-1	TRBJ2-3	.	many	TGTGCCAGCCGACTAGAGGACGGCACAGATACGCAGTATTTT	CASRLEDGTDTQYF
15	TRBV6-1	TRBJ1-6	.	few	TGTGCCAGCAGTGAAGAAGGTCCCTATAATTCACCCCTCCACTTT	CASSEEGPYNSPLHF
14	TRBV5-1	TRBJ2-7	TRBD2	many	TGCGCCAGCAGCCTAGCGGGGTACGCGTACGAGCAGTACTTC	CASSLAGYAYEQYF
13	TRBV9	TRBJ2-7	.	many	TGTGCGGTTGGCCCGGGGGTGGGTTACGAGCAGTACTTC	CAVGPGVGYEQYF
16	TRBV20-1	TRBJ2-3	.	.	TGCTGTGCTAGAGATACGGCCAGGGGACGACCAGATACGCAGTATTTT	CCARDTARGRPDTQYF
14	TRBV12-3/TRBV12-4	TRBJ1-4	.	many	TGTGCCAGCAGTCCCCCCGGGCTAGGTGAAAAACTGTTTTTT	CASSPPGLGEKLFF
16	TRBV12-3/TRBV12-4	TRBJ1-2	.	many	TGTGCCAGCAGTTTAGCGCGAGGCGAATTGCCCTATGGCTACACCTTC	CASSLARGELPYGYTF
15	TRBV5-1	TRBJ2-3	TRBD2	many	TGCGCCAGCAGCTTAAGCGGGGGGAATACAGATACGCAGTATTTT	CASSLSGGNTDTQYF
16	TRBV2	TRBJ2-2	TRBD2	many	TGTGCCAGCAGTTTTGGCGGGGGGGAGAACACCGGGGAGCTGTTTTTT	CASSFGGGENTGELFF
13	TRBV20-1	TRBJ2-3	.	many	TGCAGTGCTATACAGGGAGTCACAGATACGCAGTATTTT	CSAIQGVTDTQYF
12	TRBV20-1	TRBJ2-5	.	many	TGCAGTGCCGGGTCAGACCAAGAGACCCAGTACTTC	CSAGSDQETQYF
15	TRBV7-7	TRBJ2-5	.	many	TGTGCTAGCAGCTTCGGAGGGGCCCTGGCCGAGACCCAGTACTTC	CASSFGGALAETQYF
15	TRBV2	TRBJ2-2	TRBD2	.	TGTGCCACCCCGGCAGGACTAGCAGGCACCGGGGAGCTGTTTTTT	CATPAGLAGTGELFF
16	TRBV20-1	TRBJ2-1	.	many	TGCAGTGCTAGAGATCTCGCCTCACTCTCCTACAATGAGCAGTTCTTC	CSARDLASLSYNEQFF
14	TRBV7-3	TRBJ1-1	.	few	TGTGCCAGCAGCTTATTGGGGGCTTCGACTGAAGCTTTCTTT	CASSLLGASTEAFF
15	TRBV12-3/TRBV12-4	TRBJ2-1	.	few	TGTGCCAGCAGTTTATTGCTAGGAGCGAACAATGAGCAGTTCTTC	CASSLLLGANNEQFF
13	TRBV12-3/TRBV12-4	TRBJ2-5	.	many	TGTGCCAGCAGTTTAAGGGGGAAAGAGACCCAGTACTTC	CASSLRGKETQYF
14	TRBV13	TRBJ2-7	.	.	TGTGCCAGCAGCTTTCTACAGGGCGCCTACGAGCAGTACTTC	CASSFLQGAYEQYF
15	TRBV9	TRBJ2-3	.	few	TGTGCCAGCAGCGCCCCTGGGGGGCAGGGAGATACGCAGTATTTT	CASSAPGGQGDTQYF
16	TRBV12-3/TRBV12-4	TRBJ2-5	.	few	TGTGCCAGCAGTTCTCAGGGGGGAGGGCGCCAAGAGACCCAGTACTTC	CASSSQGGGRQETQYF
18	TRBV7-6	TRBJ2-6	TRBD2	many	TGTGCCAGCAGCTCAACACCTAGCGGGGGAGGTGGGGCCAACGTCCTGACTTTC	CASSSTPSGGGGANVLTF
15	TRBV5-1	TRBJ1-2	TRBD1	many	TGCGCCAGCAGCCAAGGGACAGGGGGCCACTATGGCTACACCTTC	CASSQGTGGHYGYTF
14	TRBV29-1	TRBJ2-3	.	many	TGCAGCGCCACAACCGGAGGGGGCACAGATACGCAGTATTTT	CSATTGGGTDTQYF
11	TRBV7-6	TRBJ1-1	.	many	TGTGCCAGCAGCTTAGAGGCACGAGCTTTCTTT	CASSLEARAFF
14	TRBV7-2	TRBJ2-5	TRBD2	.	TGTGCCAGCAGCCAGGGACTAGCCCAAGAGACCCAGTACTTC	CASSQGLAQETQYF
15	TRBV9	TRBJ2-5	TRBD2	few	TGTGCCAGCAGCTCCCTTACGGGGGGAGGAGAGACCCAGTACTTC	CASSSLTGGGETQYF
15	TRBV20-1	TRBJ2-3	TRBD1	many	TGCAGTGCTAGAGTGGGAGACAGGGGAACAGATACGCAGTATTTT	CSARVGDRGTDTQYF
13	TRBV7-7	TRBJ2-5	.	many	TGTGCTAGCAGCTTAGAAAGGGGGGAGACCCAGTACTTC	CASSLERGETQYF
16	TRBV6-2/TRBV6-3	TRBJ1-5	TRBD1	few	TGTGCCAGCAGTTACTCCAGGGGGCAAGGGGATCAGCCCCAGCATTTT	CASSYSRGQGDQPQHF